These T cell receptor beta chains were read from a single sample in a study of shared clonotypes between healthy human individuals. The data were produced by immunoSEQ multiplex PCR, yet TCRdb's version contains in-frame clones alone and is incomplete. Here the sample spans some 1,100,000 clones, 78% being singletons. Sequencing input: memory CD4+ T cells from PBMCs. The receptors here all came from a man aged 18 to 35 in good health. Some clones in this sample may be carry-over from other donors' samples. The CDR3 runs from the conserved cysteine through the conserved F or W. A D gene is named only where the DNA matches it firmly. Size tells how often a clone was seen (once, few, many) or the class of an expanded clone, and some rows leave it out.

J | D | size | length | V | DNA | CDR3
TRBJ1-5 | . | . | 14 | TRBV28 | TGTGCCAGCAGTTTAAGCGTTTCCGGGCGGCCCCAGCATTTT | CASSLSVSGRPQHF
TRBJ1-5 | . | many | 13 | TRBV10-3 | TGTGCCAACCAGGTCGATCCCAATCAGCCCCAGCATTTT | CANQVDPNQPQHF
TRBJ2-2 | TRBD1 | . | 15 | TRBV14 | TGTGCCTCCCAGGGGGGACAGGCGAACACCGGGGAGCTGTTTTTT | CASQGGQANTGELFF
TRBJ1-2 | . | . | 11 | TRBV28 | TGTGCCAGCAGTGGCAGGGCTGGCTACACCTTC | CASSGRAGYTF
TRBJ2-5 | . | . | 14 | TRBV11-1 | TGTGCCAGCAGCCAGAGCGGTTTCCAAGAGACCCAGTACTTC | CASSQSGFQETQYF
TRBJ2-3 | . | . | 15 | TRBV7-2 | TGTGCCAGCAGCTTAGATAGGGCGGAGACAGATACGCAGTATTTT | CASSLDRAETDTQYF
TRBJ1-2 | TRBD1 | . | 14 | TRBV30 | TGTGCCTGGAGCCCAGGCCAGGGGGCTGGAGGCTACACCTTC | CAWSPGQGAGGYTF
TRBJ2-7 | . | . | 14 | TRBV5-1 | TGCGCCAGCAGCGGCGAAGATCTAGCTTACGAGCAGTACTTC | CASSGEDLAYEQYF
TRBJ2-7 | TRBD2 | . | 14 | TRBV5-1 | TGCGCCAGCAGGTCCGGGACTAGAGGGGACGAGCAGTACTTC | CASRSGTRGDEQYF
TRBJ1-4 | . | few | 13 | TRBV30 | TGTGCCTGGAGTGGTCAGGGGACTGAAAAACTGTTTTTT | CAWSGQGTEKLFF
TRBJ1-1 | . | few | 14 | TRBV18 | TGTGCCAGCTCGGGCTTCGGTCAGGACACTGAAGCTTTCTTT | CASSGFGQDTEAFF
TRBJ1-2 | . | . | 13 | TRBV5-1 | TGCGCCAGCAGCCCGGGGGCTAACTATGGCTACACCTTC | CASSPGANYGYTF
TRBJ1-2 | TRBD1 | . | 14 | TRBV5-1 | TGCGCCAGCAGCTTGGACCTCGACAGGGGGGGCTACACCTTC | CASSLDLDRGGYTF
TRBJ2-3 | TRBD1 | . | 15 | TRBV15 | TGTGCCACCAGTACCGGGACAGGGGGCACAGATACGCAGTATTTT | CATSTGTGGTDTQYF
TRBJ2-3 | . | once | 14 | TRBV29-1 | TGCAGCGTTGAACCGGCTTCCAACACAGATACGCAGTATTTT | CSVEPASNTDTQYF
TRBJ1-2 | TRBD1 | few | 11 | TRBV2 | TGTGCCGGGGGACAGGGCCGTGGCTACACCTTC | CAGGQGRGYTF
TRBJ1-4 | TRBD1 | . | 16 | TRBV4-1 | TGCGCCAGCAGCCAAGTCCAGACAGGGGGCGGTGAAAAACTGTTTTTT | CASSQVQTGGGEKLFF
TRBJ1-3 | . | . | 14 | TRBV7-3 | TGTGCCAGCAGCTTACAAGTTCCAGGAAACACCATATATTTT | CASSLQVPGNTIYF
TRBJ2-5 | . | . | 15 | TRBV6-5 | TGTGCCAGCACCCCCCAACAGAGGTACCAAGAGACCCAGTACTTC | CASTPQQRYQETQYF
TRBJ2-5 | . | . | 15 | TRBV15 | TGTGCCACCAGCAGAGCCCGGGGGTTTCAGGAGACCCAGTACTTC | CATSRARGFQETQYF